Listed below are T cell receptor beta chains from one sample, sequenced in a study of spatial heterogeneity in lung cancer. TCRdb reanalysed the 5' RACE reads using MiXCR and keeps one entry per CDR3 protein. The sample yields tens of thousands of distinct CDR3 sequences, around 5.2% seen once. This specimen was PBMCs, taken at surgery. The origin of the receptors is a female donor with early-stage non-small cell lung cancer. CDR3s include the opening cysteine and the closing phenylalanine or tryptophan. The D gene is left open where the match is weak.

V gene	J gene	D gene	CDR3 protein
TRBV7-9	TRBJ1-6	.	CASSRDWGPLHF
TRBV5-1	TRBJ1-4	.	CASSPAATNEKLFF
TRBV12-3/TRBV12-4	TRBJ2-5	.	CASSSSGTPGTQYF
TRBV29-1	TRBJ2-7	.	CSVEDPDRLYEQYF
TRBV4-3	TRBJ1-6	.	CASSAEEGSPLHF
TRBV5-1	TRBJ1-6	TRBD1	CASSRTGLGSPLHF
TRBV5-5	TRBJ2-5	TRBD1	CASSSRTGGEETQYF
TRBV5-6	TRBJ2-7	TRBD2	CASSLEGLAGPTYEQYF
TRBV11-2	TRBJ2-4	TRBD1	CASSSLRGGNIQYF
TRBV6-1	TRBJ1-5	TRBD1	CASSFTGGGQPQHF
TRBV28	TRBJ1-1	.	CASSLTPRNTEAFF